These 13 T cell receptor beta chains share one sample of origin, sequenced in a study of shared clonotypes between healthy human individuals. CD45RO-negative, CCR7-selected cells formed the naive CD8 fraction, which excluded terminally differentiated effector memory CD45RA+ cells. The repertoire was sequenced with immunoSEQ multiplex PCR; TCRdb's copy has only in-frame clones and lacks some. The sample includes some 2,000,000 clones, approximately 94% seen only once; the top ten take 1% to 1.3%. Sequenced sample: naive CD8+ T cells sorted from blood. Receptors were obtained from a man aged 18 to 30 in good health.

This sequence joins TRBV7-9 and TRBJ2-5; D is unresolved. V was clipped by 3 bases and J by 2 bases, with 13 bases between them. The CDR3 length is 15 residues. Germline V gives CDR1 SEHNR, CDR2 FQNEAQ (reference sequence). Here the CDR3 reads CASSFQDPTQETQYF. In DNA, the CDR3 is TGTGCCAGCAGCTTCCAGGACCCGACTCAAGAGACCCAGTACTTC.

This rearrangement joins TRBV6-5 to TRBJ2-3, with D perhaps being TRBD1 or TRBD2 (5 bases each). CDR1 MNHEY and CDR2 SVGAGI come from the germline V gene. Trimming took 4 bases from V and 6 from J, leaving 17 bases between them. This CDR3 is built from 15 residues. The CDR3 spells CASSSGTPIPDTQYF. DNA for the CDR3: TGTGCCAGCAGTTCCGGGACCCCCATTCCGGATACGCAGTATTTT.

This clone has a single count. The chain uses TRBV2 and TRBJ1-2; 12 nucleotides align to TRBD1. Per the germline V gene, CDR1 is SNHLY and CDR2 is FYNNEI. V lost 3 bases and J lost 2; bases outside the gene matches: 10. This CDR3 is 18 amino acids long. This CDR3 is CASSDSGTGGDINYGYTF. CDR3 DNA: TGTGCCAGCAGTGATTCCGGGACAGGGGGCGATATAAACTATGGCTACACCTTC.

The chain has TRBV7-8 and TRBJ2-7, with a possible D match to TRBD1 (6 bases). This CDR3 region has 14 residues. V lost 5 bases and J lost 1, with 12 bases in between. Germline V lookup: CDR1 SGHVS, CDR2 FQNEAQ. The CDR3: CASSPPRGSYEQYF. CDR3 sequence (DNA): TGTGCCAGCAGCCCGCCCAGGGGATCCTACGAGCAGTACTTC.

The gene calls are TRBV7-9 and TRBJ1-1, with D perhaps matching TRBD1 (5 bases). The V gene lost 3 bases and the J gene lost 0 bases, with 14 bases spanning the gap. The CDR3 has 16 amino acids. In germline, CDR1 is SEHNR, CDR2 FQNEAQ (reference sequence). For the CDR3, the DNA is TGTGCCAGCAGCTTTATTTTGGGGACGGTGAACACTGAAGCTTTCTTT. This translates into CASSFILGTVNTEAFF.

The CDR3 DNA reads TGTGCCAGCAGATCCGGGGGGGGCAATCAGCCCCAGCATTTT. Translating gives CASRSGGGNQPQHF. The chain employs TRBV25-1 and TRBJ1-5; perhaps TRBD1 as D (5 bases). Germline V gene sequence: CDR1 MGHDK, CDR2 SYGVNS. V lost 6 bases and J 2 bases, leaving 11 bases between the germline ends. The CDR3 is 14 residues long. Drawing the rest from reference TRBV25-1 and TRBJ1-5, the complete variable domain is EADIYQTPRYLVIGTGKKITLECSQTMGHDKMYWYQQDPGMELHLIHYSYGVNSTEKGDLSSESTVSRIRTEHFPLTLESARPSHTSQYLCASRSGGGNQPQHFGDGTRLSIL.

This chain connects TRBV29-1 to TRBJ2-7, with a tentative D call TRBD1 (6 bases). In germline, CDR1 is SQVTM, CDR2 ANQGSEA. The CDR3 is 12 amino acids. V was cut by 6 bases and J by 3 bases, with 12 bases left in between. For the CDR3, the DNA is TGCAGCGTGGAGCAGGGGTTCTACGAGCAGTACTTC. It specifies CSVEQGFYEQYF.

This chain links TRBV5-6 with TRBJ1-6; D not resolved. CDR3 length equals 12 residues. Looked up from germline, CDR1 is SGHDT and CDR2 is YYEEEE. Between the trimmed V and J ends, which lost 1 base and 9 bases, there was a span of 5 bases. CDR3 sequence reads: CASSLYSSPLHF. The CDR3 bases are TGTGCCAGCAGCTTGTATTCTTCACCCCTCCACTTT.

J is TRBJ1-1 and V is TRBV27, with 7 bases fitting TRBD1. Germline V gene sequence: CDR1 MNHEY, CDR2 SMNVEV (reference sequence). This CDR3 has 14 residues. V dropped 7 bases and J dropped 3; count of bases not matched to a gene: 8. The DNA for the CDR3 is TGTGCCAGCACCCCGTGGACAGGAGACACTGAAGCTTTCTTT. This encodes CASTPWTGDTEAFF.

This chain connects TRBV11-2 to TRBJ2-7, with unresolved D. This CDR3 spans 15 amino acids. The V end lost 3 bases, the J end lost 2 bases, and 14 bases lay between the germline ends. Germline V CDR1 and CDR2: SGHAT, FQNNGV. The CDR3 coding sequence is TGTGCCAGCAGCTTGGCCCCCGGGTCCGCCTACGAGCAGTACTTC. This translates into CASSLAPGSAYEQYF. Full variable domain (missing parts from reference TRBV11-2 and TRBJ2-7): EAGVAQSPRYKIIEKRQSVAFWCNPISGHATLYWYQQILGQGPKLLIQFQNNGVVDDSQLPKDRFSAERLKGVDSTLKIQPAKLEDSAVYLCASSLAPGSAYEQYFGPGTRLTVT.

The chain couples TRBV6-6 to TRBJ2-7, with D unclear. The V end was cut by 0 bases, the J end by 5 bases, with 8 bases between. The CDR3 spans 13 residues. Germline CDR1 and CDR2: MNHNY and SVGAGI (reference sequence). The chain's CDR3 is CASSYSPKNEQYF. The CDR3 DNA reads TGTGCCAGCAGTTACTCCCCGAAGAACGAGCAGTACTTC.

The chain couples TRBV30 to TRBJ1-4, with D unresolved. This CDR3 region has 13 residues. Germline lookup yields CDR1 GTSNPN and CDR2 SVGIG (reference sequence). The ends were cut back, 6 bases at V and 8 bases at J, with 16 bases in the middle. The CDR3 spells CACPLGVGEKLFF. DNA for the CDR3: TGTGCCTGCCCACTGGGAGTTGGGGAAAAACTGTTTTTT. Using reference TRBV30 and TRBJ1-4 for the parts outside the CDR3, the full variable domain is SQTIHQWPATLVQPVGSPLSLECTVEGTSNPNLYWYRQAAGRGLQLLFYSVGIGQISSEVPQNLSASRPQDRQFILSSKKLLLSDSGFYLCACPLGVGEKLFFGSGTQLSVL.

CDR3 nucleotides: TGTGCCAGCTCACCCTGGACTAGTTCAGGGGAGACCCAGTACTTC. Translation: CASSPWTSSGETQYF. The rearrangement links TRBV18 to TRBJ2-5, with TRBD2 matching over 7 bases. The CDR3 has 15 amino acids. The junction had 9 bases not matched to a gene; V was cut back by 3 bases and J by 5 bases. In germline, CDR1 is KGHSH, CDR2 LQKENI.